Here is one TCR beta chain with its context. Participants were placed into cohorts based on the clinical history they reported. Original handling: Reference gene primer amplification gave estimated nucleated cell counts. Repertoires were generated with immunoSEQ multiplex PCR, while TCRdb's copy carries only in-frame clones and drops some. The V and J calls and clone size are taken from that table; D and trimming were inferred from the DNA. The table shows about 190,000 clones, with about four fifths occurring only once. The entry originates in a study of blood T cell repertoires in COVID-19. Study as a whole: Samples representing acute and convalescent COVID-19 were sourced from the United States, Italy and Spain.

This clonotype originated in a woman aged 25 to 39 who had recovered from COVID-19. Specimen: PBMCs or T cells enriched from blood (not recorded which).

The CDR3, as DNA: TGTGCCAGGGGGCAGTTTACCTACGAGCAGTACGTC. Its protein product is CARGQFTYEQYV. This chain uses TRBV6-5 with TRBJ2-7, with D perhaps matching TRBD1 (5 bases). Germline CDR1 reads MNHEY; CDR2 reads SVGAGI. The V and J ends lost 9 bases and 2 bases respectively, with 11 bases between them. This CDR3 comprises 12 residues.